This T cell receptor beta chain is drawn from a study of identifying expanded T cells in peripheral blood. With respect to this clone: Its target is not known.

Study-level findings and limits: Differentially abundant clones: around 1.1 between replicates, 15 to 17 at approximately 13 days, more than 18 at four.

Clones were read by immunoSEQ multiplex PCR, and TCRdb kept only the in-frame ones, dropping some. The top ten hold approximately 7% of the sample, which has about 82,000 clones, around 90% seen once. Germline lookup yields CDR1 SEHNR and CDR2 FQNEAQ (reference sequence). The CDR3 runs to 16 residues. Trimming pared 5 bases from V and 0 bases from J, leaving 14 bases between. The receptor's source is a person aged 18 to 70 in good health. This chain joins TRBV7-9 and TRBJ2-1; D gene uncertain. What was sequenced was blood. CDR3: CASSQTWTNSYNEQFF. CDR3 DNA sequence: TGTGCCAGCAGCCAAACTTGGACCAACTCCTACAATGAGCAGTTCTTC.